These 6 T cell receptor beta chains came from one sample sequenced in a study of OX40 agonist ivuxolimab in advanced cancers. Clones were read by immunoSEQ multiplex PCR, and TCRdb kept only the in-frame ones, dropping some. The data show around 68,000 clones, 70% to 90% seen once. Source: CD4+ or CD8+ T cells sorted from blood, taken in a trial of the OX40 agonist ivuxolimab. Source of these receptors: an adult with an advanced solid tumor such as melanoma, head and neck, liver or kidney cancer.

The chain recombines TRBV27 with TRBJ1-1; possibly TRBD1 for D (5 bases). V lost 2 bases and J 2 bases, leaving 15 bases between the germline ends. The CDR3 length is 16 residues. Germline V gene data show CDR1 as MNHEY and CDR2 as SMNVEV (reference sequence). CDR3 coding DNA: TGTGCCAGCAGTTTAAGCAGCGCAGGGTCTAACACTGAAGCTTTCTTT. Its translation: CASSLSSAGSNTEAFF.

The chain links TRBV28 to TRBJ1-1, with no clear D. Deletions cut 2 bases from V and 5 bases from J, with 12 bases between. The CDR3 loop spans 14 amino acids. Germline lookup yields CDR1 MDHEN and CDR2 SYDVKM. This chain's CDR3 is CASSLTIGSTEAFF. The CDR3 DNA reads as TGTGCCAGCAGTTTAACCATAGGTAGTACTGAAGCTTTCTTT.

The genes are TRBV5-1 and TRBJ1-4, with D maybe TRBD1 (5 bases). Looked up from germline, CDR1 is SGHRS and CDR2 is YFSETQ. V was shortened by 0 bases and J by 6 bases, with 12 bases between the two germline ends. The CDR3 covers 15 residues. Written as DNA, the CDR3 is TGCGCCAGCAGCTTGGGGGGCGAGGGGTATGAAAAACTGTTTTTT. Its translation is CASSLGGEGYEKLFF.

In DNA form, the CDR3 reads TGCGCCAGCAGTGAGTCAATAGTCTGGCAAGAGACCCAGTACTTC. Translated, it gives CASSESIVWQETQYF. V is TRBV10-2 and J is TRBJ2-5; no clear D gene. Germline CDR1 reads WSHSY; CDR2 reads SAAADI. V was shortened by 0 bases and J by 2 bases, with 10 bases between the two germline ends. The CDR3 covers 15 residues.

This chain connects TRBV5-6 to TRBJ2-1; tentative D call: TRBD2 (6 bases). V was cut by 0 bases and J by 2 bases, with 9 bases left in between. The germline CDR1 and CDR2 sequences are SGHDT and YYEEEE. The CDR3 loop spans 15 amino acids. The CDR3 loop is CASSLEASAYNEQFF. As DNA, the CDR3 is TGTGCCAGCAGCTTGGAGGCTAGCGCCTACAATGAGCAGTTCTTC.

This chain joins TRBV5-1 and TRBJ2-7, with TRBD2 matching over 9 bases. V dropped 6 bases and J dropped 3; count of bases not matched to a gene: 4. Germline loops: CDR1 SGHRS, CDR2 YFSETQ. CDR3 length equals 13 residues. For the CDR3, the DNA is TGCGCCAGCAAACCAGCGGGGGGCTACGAGCAGTACTTC. It yields the protein CASKPAGGYEQYF.